The 8 T cell receptor beta chains reported below all come from one sample, sequenced in a study of cytomegalovirus exposure and HLA in healthy donors. In the PCR, 60 Vbeta and 13 Jbeta primers were used. This table comes from immunoSEQ multiplex PCR, and its TCRdb copy is limited to in-frame clones, with some not included. The sample lists about 89,000 clones, 70% to 80% seen once, with more than 3% in the top ten. Material for sequencing was PBMCs. These receptors were collected from a young man in good health and CMV-seronegative.

V gene TRBV6-5 combines with J gene TRBJ2-7, with 7 bases aligning to TRBD1. The CDR3 is made up of 13 amino acids. J was trimmed by 0 bases and V by 6 bases; bases with no gene match: 2. The V gene's germline CDR1 is MNHEY and CDR2 SVGAGI. The CDR3 region has the DNA TGTGCCAGCAGGGGACAGTTCTCCTACGAGCAGTACTTC. Amino acids: CASRGQFSYEQYF.

V usage is TRBV4-1 and J usage is TRBJ2-7, with 7 bases fitting TRBD2. Looked up from germline, CDR1 is MGHRA and CDR2 is YSYEKL. The CDR3 spans 16 residues. J gave up 0 bases and V 0 bases, and 5 bases lay outside the gene matches. CDR3 DNA sequence: TGCGCCAGCAGCCAAGATGTCGGCGGGGGCTCCTACGAGCAGTACTTC. Translation: CASSQDVGGGSYEQYF.

This clone was detected only once. V is TRBV11-2 and J is TRBJ2-7; 8 bases map to TRBD2. Germline assignment: CDR1 SGHAT and CDR2 FQNNGV. With V trimmed by 1 base and J by 5 bases, 16 bases remained unmatched. The CDR3 length is 18 residues. CDR3 sequence (DNA): TGTGCCAGCAGCTTAGCGGGAGGGAGGAACAGGGCAGGAGACGAGCAGTACTTC. Protein: CASSLAGGRNRAGDEQYF.

This chain joins TRBV7-2 and TRBJ2-7; 8 nucleotides agree with TRBD1. The germline gives CDR1 SGHTA, CDR2 FQGNSA. The CDR3 extends over 15 amino acids. V dropped 2 bases and J dropped 3; count of bases not matched to a gene: 6. In DNA form, the CDR3 reads TGTGCCAGCAGCTTATTCCGGACAGGGAGCTACGAGCAGTACTTC. It encodes CASSLFRTGSYEQYF.

The chain carries TRBV19 and TRBJ2-1, with a tentative D call TRBD1 (6 bases). Germline V gene lookup returns CDR1 LNHDA and CDR2 SQIVND (reference sequence). V was cut by 5 bases and J by 0 bases, with 11 bases left in between. The length of the CDR3 is 15 residues. The CDR3 loop is CASSERQDSYNEQFF. The CDR3 DNA reads as TGTGCCAGTAGTGAAAGACAGGACTCCTACAATGAGCAGTTCTTC.

The V call is TRBV5-5, the J call TRBJ2-6; D possibly corresponds to TRBD2 (6 bases). V gave up 1 base and J gave up 0 bases, with 17 bases separating them. Per germline, CDR1 SGHKS and CDR2 YYEKEE (reference sequence). The CDR3 length is 19 residues. The CDR3, as DNA: TGTGCCAGCAGCTTGCTTAGGCAGGGAGGACTCTCTGGGGCCAACGTCCTGACTTTC. Amino acids: CASSLLRQGGLSGANVLTF.

This clone was seen a few times. The V call is TRBV6-6, the J call TRBJ1-2; 7 bases agree with TRBD1. This CDR3 is 12 amino acids long. CDR1 MNHNY and CDR2 SVGAGI come from the germline V gene (reference sequence). V was pared by 2 bases and J by 6 bases, with 0 bases of the junction left unmatched. This chain's CDR3 is CASSYTGDGYTF. CDR3 bases: TGTGCCAGCAGTTACACAGGGGATGGCTACACCTTC.

The chain couples TRBV6-4 to TRBJ1-5; tentative D call: TRBD1 (5 bases). This CDR3 has 14 residues. The germline V gene encodes CDR1 MRHNA and CDR2 SNTAGT. The ends were cut back, 8 bases at V and 0 bases at J, with 11 bases in the middle. The CDR3 DNA sequence: TGTGCCAGCCCCTGGGGCTATAGCAATCAGCCCCAGCATTTT. Amino acids: CASPWGYSNQPQHF.